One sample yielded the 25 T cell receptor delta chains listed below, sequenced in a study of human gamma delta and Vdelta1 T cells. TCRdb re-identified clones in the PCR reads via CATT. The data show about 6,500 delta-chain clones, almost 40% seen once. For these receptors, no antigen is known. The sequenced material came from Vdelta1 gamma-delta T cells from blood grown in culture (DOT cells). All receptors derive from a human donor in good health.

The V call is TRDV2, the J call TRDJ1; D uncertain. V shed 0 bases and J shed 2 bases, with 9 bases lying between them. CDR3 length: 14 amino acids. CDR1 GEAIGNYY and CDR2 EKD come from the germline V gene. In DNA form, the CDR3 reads TGTGCCTGTGACACCCACTGTGAAACCGATAAACTCATCTTT. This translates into CACDTHCETDKLIF.

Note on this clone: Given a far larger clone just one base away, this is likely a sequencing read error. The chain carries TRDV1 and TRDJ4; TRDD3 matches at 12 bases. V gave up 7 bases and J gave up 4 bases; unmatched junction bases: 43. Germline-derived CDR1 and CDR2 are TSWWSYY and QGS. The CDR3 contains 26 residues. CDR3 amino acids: CALEDLPSCHSFLCLALGDTHKPLIF. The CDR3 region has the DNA TGTGCTCTTGAGGACCTTCCATCCTGCCATTCGTTTCTGTGTTTAGCTCTGGGGGATACGCACAAACCCCTGATCTTT.

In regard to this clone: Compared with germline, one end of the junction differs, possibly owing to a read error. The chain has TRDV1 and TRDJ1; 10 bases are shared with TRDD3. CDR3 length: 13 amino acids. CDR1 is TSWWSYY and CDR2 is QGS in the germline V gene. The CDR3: CALGGGIRDKLIF. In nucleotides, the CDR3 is TGTGCTCTTGGGGGGGGGATACGCGATAAACTCATTTTT.

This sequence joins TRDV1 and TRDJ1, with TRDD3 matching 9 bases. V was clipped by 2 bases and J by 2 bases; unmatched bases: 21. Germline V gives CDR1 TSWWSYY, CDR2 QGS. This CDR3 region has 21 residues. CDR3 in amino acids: CALGERIYTTRLGEYTDKLIF. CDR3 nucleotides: TGTGCTCTTGGGGAAAGGATCTACACCACCAGACTGGGGGAGTATACCGATAAACTCATCTTT.

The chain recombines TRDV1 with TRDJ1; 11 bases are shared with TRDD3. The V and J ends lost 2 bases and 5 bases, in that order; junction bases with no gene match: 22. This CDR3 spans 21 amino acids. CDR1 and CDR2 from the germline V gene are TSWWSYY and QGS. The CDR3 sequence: CALGEFPQPSYDWGIADKLIF. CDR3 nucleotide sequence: TGTGCTCTTGGGGAATTTCCCCAACCTTCCTACGACTGGGGGATAGCAGATAAACTCATCTTT.

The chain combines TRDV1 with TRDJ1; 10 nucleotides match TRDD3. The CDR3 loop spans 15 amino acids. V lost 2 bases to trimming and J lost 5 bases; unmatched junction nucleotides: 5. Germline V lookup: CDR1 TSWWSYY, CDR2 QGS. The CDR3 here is CALGEFGGYRDKLIF. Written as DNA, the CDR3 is TGTGCTCTTGGGGAATTTGGGGGATACCGAGATAAACTCATCTTT.

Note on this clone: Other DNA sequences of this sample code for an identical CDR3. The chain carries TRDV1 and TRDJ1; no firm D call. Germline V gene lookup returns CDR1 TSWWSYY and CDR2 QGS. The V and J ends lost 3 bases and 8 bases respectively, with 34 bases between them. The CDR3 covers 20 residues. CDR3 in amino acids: CALGERPYFARGPDPIKLIF. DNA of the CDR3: TGTGCTCTTGGGGAGAGGCCATACTTCGCACGAGGACCTGATCCGATAAAACTCATCTTT.

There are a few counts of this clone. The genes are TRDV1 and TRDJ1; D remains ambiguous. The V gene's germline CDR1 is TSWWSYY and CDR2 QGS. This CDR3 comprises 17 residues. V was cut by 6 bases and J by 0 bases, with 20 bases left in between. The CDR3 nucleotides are TGTGCTCTTGGTCGTACCTTGGTCCCCGTTTACACCGATAAACTCATCTTT. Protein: CALGRTLVPVYTDKLIF.

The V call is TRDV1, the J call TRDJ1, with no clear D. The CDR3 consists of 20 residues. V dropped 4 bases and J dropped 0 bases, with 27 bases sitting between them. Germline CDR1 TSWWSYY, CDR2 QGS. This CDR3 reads CALGVLGHSPRLFYTDKLIF. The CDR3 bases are TGTGCTCTTGGGGTCCTCGGCCATTCCCCCCGTCTTTTCTACACCGATAAACTCATCTTT.

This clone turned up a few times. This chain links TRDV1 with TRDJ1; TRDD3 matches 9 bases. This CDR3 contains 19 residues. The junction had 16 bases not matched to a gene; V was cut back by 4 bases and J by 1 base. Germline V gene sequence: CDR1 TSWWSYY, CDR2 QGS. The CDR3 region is CALGVQVLRGYVITDKLIF. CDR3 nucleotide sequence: TGTGCTCTTGGGGTACAAGTCCTACGGGGATACGTAATCACCGATAAACTCATCTTT.

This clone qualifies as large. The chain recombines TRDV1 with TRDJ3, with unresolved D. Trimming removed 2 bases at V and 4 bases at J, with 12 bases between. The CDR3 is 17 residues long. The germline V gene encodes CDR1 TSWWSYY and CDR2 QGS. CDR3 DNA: TGTGCTCTTGGGGAATTTAGGCCTGGATGGGACACCCGACAGATGTTTTTC. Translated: CALGEFRPGWDTRQMFF.

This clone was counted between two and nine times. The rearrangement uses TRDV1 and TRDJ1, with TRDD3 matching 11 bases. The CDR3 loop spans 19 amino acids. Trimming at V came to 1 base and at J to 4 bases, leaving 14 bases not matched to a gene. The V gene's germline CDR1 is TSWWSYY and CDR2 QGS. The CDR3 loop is CALGEPLDELGDKNDKLIF. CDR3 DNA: TGTGCTCTTGGGGAACCATTGGATGAACTGGGGGATAAGAACGATAAACTCATCTTT.

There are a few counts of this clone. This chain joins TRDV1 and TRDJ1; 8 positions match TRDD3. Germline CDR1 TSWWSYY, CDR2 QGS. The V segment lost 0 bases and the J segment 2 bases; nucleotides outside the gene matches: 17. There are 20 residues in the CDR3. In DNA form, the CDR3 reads TGTGCTCTTGGGGAACTACAAGGCACGTTTTACTGGGGGGGTACCGATAAACTCATCTTT. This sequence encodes CALGELQGTFYWGGTDKLIF.

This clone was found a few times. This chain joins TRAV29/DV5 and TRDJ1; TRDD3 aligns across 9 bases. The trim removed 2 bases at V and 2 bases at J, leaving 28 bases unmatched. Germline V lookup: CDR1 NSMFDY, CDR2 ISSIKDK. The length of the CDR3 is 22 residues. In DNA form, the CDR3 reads TGTGCAGCAAGACCTTTATTCCCTCGTGAGGGAGTGGGGGATAAGGATACCGATAAACTCATCTTT. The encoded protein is CAARPLFPREGVGDKDTDKLIF.

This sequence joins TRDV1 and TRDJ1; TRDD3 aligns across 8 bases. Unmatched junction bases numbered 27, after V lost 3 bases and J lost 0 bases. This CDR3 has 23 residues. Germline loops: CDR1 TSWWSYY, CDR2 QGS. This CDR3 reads CALGDMKIPLRDTYRPYTDKLIF. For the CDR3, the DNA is TGTGCTCTTGGGGACATGAAAATTCCCTTGAGGGATACGTATCGTCCTTACACCGATAAACTCATCTTT.

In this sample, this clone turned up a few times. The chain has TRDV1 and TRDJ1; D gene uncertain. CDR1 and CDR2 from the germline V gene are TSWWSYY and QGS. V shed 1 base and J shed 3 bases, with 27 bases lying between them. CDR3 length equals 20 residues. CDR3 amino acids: CALGEQAQLVARLTPDKLIF. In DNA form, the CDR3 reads TGTGCTCTTGGGGAACAGGCCCAACTAGTCGCACGCCTTACGCCCGATAAACTCATCTTT.

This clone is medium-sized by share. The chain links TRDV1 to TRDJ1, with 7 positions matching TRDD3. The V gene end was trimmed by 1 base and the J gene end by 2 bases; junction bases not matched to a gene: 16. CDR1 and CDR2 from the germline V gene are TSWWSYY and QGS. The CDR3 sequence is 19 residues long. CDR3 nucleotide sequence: TGTGCTCTTGGGGAACGTAAGGGATACTCGACCTGGGATACCGATAAACTCATCTTT. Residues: CALGERKGYSTWDTDKLIF.

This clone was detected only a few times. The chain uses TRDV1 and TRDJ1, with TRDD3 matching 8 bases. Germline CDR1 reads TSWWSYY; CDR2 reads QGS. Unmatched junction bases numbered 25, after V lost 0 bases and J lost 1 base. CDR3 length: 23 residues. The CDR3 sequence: CALGELGVPPWGYRTPGTDKLIF. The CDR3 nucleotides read TGTGCTCTTGGGGAACTGGGGGTTCCACCTTGGGGATACCGTACCCCTGGCACCGATAAACTCATCTTT.

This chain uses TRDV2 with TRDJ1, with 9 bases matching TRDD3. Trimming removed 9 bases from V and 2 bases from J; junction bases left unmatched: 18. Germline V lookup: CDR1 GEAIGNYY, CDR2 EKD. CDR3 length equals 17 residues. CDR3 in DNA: TGTGCCCGAGTATTCCACTTACTGGGGGAATATACCGATAAACTCATCTTT. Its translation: CARVFHLLGEYTDKLIF.

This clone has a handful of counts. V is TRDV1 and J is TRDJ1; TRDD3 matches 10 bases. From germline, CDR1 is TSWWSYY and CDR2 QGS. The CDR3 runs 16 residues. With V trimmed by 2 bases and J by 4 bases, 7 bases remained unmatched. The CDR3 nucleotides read TGTGCTCTTGGGGAATTTGTACTGGGGGATCTCGATAAACTCATCTTT. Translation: CALGEFVLGDLDKLIF.

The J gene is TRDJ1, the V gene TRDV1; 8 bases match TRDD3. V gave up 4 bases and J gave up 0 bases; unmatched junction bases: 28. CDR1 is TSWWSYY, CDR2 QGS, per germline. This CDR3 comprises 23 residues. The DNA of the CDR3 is TGTGCTCTTGGGGTCACTAGGTTCCTCCCTCCTCTACTGGGGGTCCTCGACACCGATAAACTCATCTTT. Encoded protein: CALGVTRFLPPLLGVLDTDKLIF.

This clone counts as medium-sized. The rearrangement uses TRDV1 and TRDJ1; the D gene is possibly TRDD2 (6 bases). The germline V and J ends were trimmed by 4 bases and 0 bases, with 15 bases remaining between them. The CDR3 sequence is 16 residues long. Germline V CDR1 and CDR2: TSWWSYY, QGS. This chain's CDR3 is CALGVLPRVYTDKLIF. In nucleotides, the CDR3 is TGTGCTCTTGGGGTGCTTCCTCGAGTGTACACCGATAAACTCATCTTT.

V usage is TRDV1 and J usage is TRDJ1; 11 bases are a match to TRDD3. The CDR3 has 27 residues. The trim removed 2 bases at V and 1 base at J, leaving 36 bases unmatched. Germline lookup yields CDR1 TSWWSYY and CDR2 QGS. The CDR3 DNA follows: TGTGCTCTTGGGGAATCCGACTTACGAACGGGTAAATCTGGTAGAATGGGGGATACGTGTCGCACCGATAAACTCATCTTT. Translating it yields CALGESDLRTGKSGRMGDTCRTDKLIF.

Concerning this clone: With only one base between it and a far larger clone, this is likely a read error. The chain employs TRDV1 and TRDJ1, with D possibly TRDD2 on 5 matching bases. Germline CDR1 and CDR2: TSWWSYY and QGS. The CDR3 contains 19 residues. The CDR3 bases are TGTGCTCTTGGGCCCTACCCAACTTTCCCGATCATGTACACCGATAAACGCATCTTT. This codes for CALGPYPTFPIMYTDKRIF.

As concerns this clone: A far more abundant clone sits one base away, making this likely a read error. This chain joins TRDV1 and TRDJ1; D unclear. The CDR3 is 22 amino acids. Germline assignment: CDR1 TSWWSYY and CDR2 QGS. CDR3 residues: CALGELPPNTRGVRLHTDKRIF. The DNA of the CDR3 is TGTGCTCTTGGGGAACTACCGCCTAACACAAGAGGAGTGAGACTCCACACCGATAAACGCATCTTT.